The 21 T cell receptor beta chains below were found in one sample sequenced in a study of vaccination effects on CD4 cells after COVID-19. These receptors have no known antigen. Culture lasted over 9 days before CD4+ T cell isolation. This person's SARS-CoV-2 infection, confirmed by PCR, occurred between March and December 2020. Either the mRNA-1273 or the BNT162b2 vaccine was given to participants as two doses. Repertoires were generated with immunoSEQ multiplex PCR, while TCRdb's copy carries only in-frame clones and drops some. Of about 46,000 clones listed, nearly 75% are singletons. Material: CD4+ T cells from PBMCs cultured without peptide, obtained after COVID-19 vaccination. The receptors originated from a human donor who had a prior SARS-CoV-2 infection.

This rearrangement joins TRBV6-2 or TRBV6-3 to TRBJ2-1; the match to TRBD2 covers 11 bases. Germline V lookup: CDR1 MNHEY, CDR2 SVGEGT. CDR3 length: 16 residues. J lost 8 bases, V lost 4 bases, and 10 bases had no gene match. The CDR3 spells CASSFNSGRGFYEQFF. The CDR3 DNA is TGTGCCAGCAGTTTTAATAGCGGGAGGGGTTTTTATGAGCAGTTCTTC.

The chain employs TRBV15 and TRBJ1-3; D remains unclear. V was pared by 1 base and J by 1 base, with 11 bases between. The CDR3 totals 16 residues. CDR1 LNHNV and CDR2 YYDKDF come from the germline V gene (reference sequence). The chain's CDR3 is CATSRGPGGSGNTIYF. The DNA for the CDR3 is TGTGCCACCAGCAGAGGTCCAGGCGGATCTGGAAACACCATATATTTT.

V is TRBV2 and J is TRBJ1-1; no clear D. There are 15 residues in the CDR3. Trimming stripped 0 bases from V and 3 bases from J, with 11 bases between. In germline, CDR1 is SNHLY, CDR2 FYNNEI. This CDR3 reads CASSEAGGLDTEAFF. As DNA, the CDR3 is TGTGCCAGCAGTGAAGCTGGAGGGTTGGACACTGAAGCTTTCTTT.

The chain carries TRBV15 and TRBJ2-2; D uncertain. Germline CDR1 reads LNHNV; CDR2 reads YYDKDF (reference sequence). The CDR3 is 13 amino acids. V lost 3 bases and J lost 5, with 7 bases in between. CDR3 loop: CATSRPNTGELFF. For the CDR3, the DNA is TGTGCCACCAGCAGGCCAAATACCGGGGAGCTGTTTTTT.

The chain couples TRBV11-3 to TRBJ2-1; TRBD1 is a possible D gene (6 bases). The CDR3 is made up of 13 amino acids. Between the trimmed V and J ends, which lost 4 bases and 14 bases, there was a span of 18 bases. The germline gives CDR1 SGHNT, CDR2 YENEEA. The CDR3 spells CASSSTSQGQKFF. The CDR3 DNA is TGTGCCAGCAGCTCCACCTCCCAGGGGCAAAAGTTCTTC.

The chain is built from TRBV9 and TRBJ2-3; 12 nucleotides match TRBD2. The CDR3 loop spans 16 amino acids. V was clipped by 3 bases and J by 6 bases; unmatched bases: 8. Per the germline V gene, CDR1 is SGDLS and CDR2 is YYNGEE. CDR3 nucleotide sequence: TGTGCCAGCAGCGAGGCGCCCCTAGCGGGAGGGGATACGCAGTATTTT. Encoded protein: CASSEAPLAGGDTQYF.

V usage is TRBV7-8 and J usage is TRBJ2-5, with TRBD1 identical over 8 bases. This CDR3 comprises 15 residues. J was trimmed by 5 bases and V by 6 bases; bases with no gene match: 11. Germline CDR1 and CDR2: SGHVS and FQNEAQ. CDR3 nucleotides: TGTGCCAGCAGACCCAGGGGGCTTGAGTGGGAGACCCAGTACTTC. Translated: CASRPRGLEWETQYF.

This clone was seen a few times. The chain links TRBV9 to TRBJ2-3; D not resolved. The CDR3 consists of 14 residues. V lost 1 base and J 3 bases, leaving 9 bases between the germline ends. Germline-derived CDR1 and CDR2 are SGDLS and YYNGEE. Here the CDR3 reads CASSVQEATDTQYF. CDR3 in DNA: TGTGCCAGCAGCGTACAAGAGGCTACAGATACGCAGTATTTT.

The CDR3 reads CASSNTGIRTEKLFF. The CDR3 nucleotides are TGTGCCAGTAGTAACACCGGGATCAGGACTGAAAAACTGTTTTTT. The chain carries TRBV19 and TRBJ1-4; D not resolved. The CDR3 extends over 15 amino acids. CDR1 LNHDA and CDR2 SQIVND come from the germline V gene (reference sequence). V was shortened by 4 bases and J by 7 bases, with 16 bases between the two germline ends.

V is TRBV5-1 and J is TRBJ2-3; TRBD1 matches 9 bases. Germline assignment: CDR1 SGHRS and CDR2 YFSETQ. After removal of 2 bases from V and 4 bases from J, the junction contained 5 bases not matched to a gene. CDR3 length: 15 amino acids. The CDR3 reads CASSLAQGASDTQYF. The CDR3 coding sequence is TGCGCCAGCAGCTTAGCACAGGGGGCGTCAGATACGCAGTATTTT.

This clone was observed a few times. The CDR3 bases are TGTGCCAGCAGTTTTCGACAGGCCCACGAGCAGTACTTC. Translating gives CASSFRQAHEQYF. This chain links TRBV6-2 or TRBV6-3 with TRBJ2-7, with D perhaps matching TRBD1 (6 bases). The CDR3 has 13 residues. Trimming cost V 4 bases and J 5 bases, with 12 bases left between them. CDR1 and CDR2 (germline): MNHEY, SVGEGT.

The rearrangement links TRBV5-6 to TRBJ2-7; D gene uncertain. Germline values: CDR1 SGHDT, CDR2 YYEEEE. There are 17 residues in the CDR3. Trimming removed 3 bases at V and 0 bases at J, with 19 bases between. The CDR3 protein is CASSSEIGRTVSYEQYF. In nucleotides, the CDR3 is TGTGCCAGCAGCTCGGAAATCGGACGGACCGTCTCCTACGAGCAGTACTTC.

The chain combines TRBV6-5 with TRBJ1-2; D is unresolved. CDR3 length: 13 residues. The germline CDR1 and CDR2 sequences are MNHEY and SVGAGI. Deletions cut 6 bases from V and 8 bases from J, with 16 bases between. CDR3 nucleotides: TGTGCCAGCAGCTTTCAGGTATTCGACGGCTACACCTTC. It translates to CASSFQVFDGYTF.

The V call is TRBV30, the J call TRBJ2-1; 8 positions agree with TRBD2. This CDR3 spans 14 amino acids. Germline assignment: CDR1 GTSNPN and CDR2 SVGIG (reference sequence). J gave up 7 bases and V 1 base, and 6 bases lay outside the gene matches. The CDR3 nucleotides are TGTGCCTGGAGTGGTATGCGGGAGGTTAATGAGCAGTTCTTC. Translated, it gives CAWSGMREVNEQFF. The full variable domain, in which reference TRBV30 and TRBJ2-1 provide the parts outside the CDR3, is SQTIHQWPATLVQPVGSPLSLECTVEGTSNPNLYWYRQAAGRGLQLLFYSVGIGQISSEVPQNLSASRPQDRQFILSSKKLLLSDSGFYLCAWSGMREVNEQFFGPGTRLTVL.

V and J are TRBV6-2 or TRBV6-3 and TRBJ2-5; 8 nucleotides align to TRBD1. The CDR3 is 14 residues long. The germline CDR1 and CDR2 sequences are MNHEY and SVGEGT. The V gene end was trimmed by 5 bases and the J gene end by 1 base; junction bases not matched to a gene: 3. CDR3 region: CASSPTGGQETQYF. As DNA, the CDR3 is TGTGCCAGCAGTCCAACAGGGGGCCAAGAGACCCAGTACTTC.

The chain couples TRBV2 to TRBJ1-2; TRBD1 agrees at 7 bases. The V and J ends lost 6 bases and 8 bases, in that order; junction bases with no gene match: 9. There are 13 residues in the CDR3. Germline lookup yields CDR1 SNHLY and CDR2 FYNNEI. CDR3 loop: CASSETGVRGYTF. CDR3 coding DNA: TGTGCCAGCAGCGAAACAGGGGTGAGGGGCTACACCTTC. Full variable domain (rest looked up from reference TRBV2 and TRBJ1-2): EPEVTQTPSHQVTQMGQEVILRCVPISNHLYFYWYRQILGQKVEFLVSFYNNEISEKSEIFDDQFSVERPDGSNFTLKIRSTKLEDSAMYFCASSETGVRGYTFGSGTRLTVV.

In its sample, this clone was seen once. The chain has TRBV30 and TRBJ1-2; no definite D call. Germline V gives CDR1 GTSNPN, CDR2 SVGIG (reference sequence). The CDR3 is made up of 13 amino acids. V dropped 3 bases and J dropped 3 bases, with 11 bases sitting between them. The CDR3 DNA is TGTGCCTGGAGGCGCCGCACAGACTATGGCTACACCTTC. Protein sequence: CAWRRRTDYGYTF.

The chain links TRBV5-4 to TRBJ2-3, with D possibly TRBD2 on 6 matching bases. Per germline, CDR1 SGHNT and CDR2 YYREEE (reference sequence). Trimming removed 2 bases from V and 6 bases from J, with 10 bases in between. CDR3 length equals 13 residues. The CDR3 region has the DNA TGTGCCAGCAGCTTCGGGGGAAGGGATACGCAGTATTTT. As protein: CASSFGGRDTQYF. The variable domain in full, completed from reference TRBV5-4 and TRBJ2-3, reads ETGVTQSPTHLIKTRGQQVTLRCSSQSGHNTVSWYQQALGQGPQFIFQYYREEENGRGNFPPRFSGLQFPNYSSELNVNALELDDSALYLCASSFGGRDTQYFGPGTRLTVL.

The chain is built from TRBV7-8 and TRBJ2-4, with D unclear. Per the germline V gene, CDR1 is SGHVS and CDR2 is FQNEAQ. The CDR3 spans 16 residues. V was shortened by 4 bases and J by 3 bases, with 16 bases between the two germline ends. CDR3 DNA: TGTGCCAGCAGCTCCCCACCCCGGTTCGGCAAAAACATTCAGTACTTC. Translation: CASSSPPRFGKNIQYF.

This clone has more than one count but fewer than ten. The J gene is TRBJ2-7, the V gene TRBV7-2; 11 nucleotides match TRBD2. The CDR3 is 15 amino acids. CDR1 is SGHTA and CDR2 is FQGNSA in the germline V gene. The junction had 6 bases not matched to a gene; V was cut back by 4 bases and J by 4 bases. The CDR3 DNA sequence: TGTGCCAGCAGCTCCAAACTAGCGGGAGATTACGAGCAGTACTTC. This encodes CASSSKLAGDYEQYF.

The chain combines TRBV27 with TRBJ2-7; either TRBD1 or TRBD2 may supply D (5 bases each). Germline V gene data show CDR1 as MNHEY and CDR2 as SMNVEV (reference sequence). Trimming left V 7 bases short and J 3 bases short, with 16 bases between. This CDR3 is 14 amino acids long. The DNA for the CDR3 is TGTGCCAGCACCTCTCCGGGACGGGACTACGAGCAGTACTTC. Translated: CASTSPGRDYEQYF.